This T cell receptor beta chain comes out of a study of blood T cell repertoires in COVID-19. Across the whole study: T cells, B-cell-depleted T cells, or PBMCs provided the cDNA or gDNA that served as material.

This CDR3 region has 16 residues. J gave up 6 bases and V 0 bases, and 7 bases lay outside the gene matches. CDR1 LGHNA and CDR2 YSLEER come from the germline V gene. In the source study's methods: Scientists estimated how many nucleated cells there were by amplifying reference gene primers. Generated by immunoSEQ multiplex PCR, the TCRdb table keeps only in-frame clones and is missing some. The V and J calls and clone size were taken over from that table, and D and trimming were inferred from the DNA. The repertoire includes tens of thousands of clones, approximately 91% of them detected once, and approximately 19% sits in the top ten.

The receptor comes from a man aged 70-80 years with acute or convalescent COVID-19. The V call is TRBV4-3, the J call TRBJ2-3, with 9 bases fitting TRBD2. Source material: peripheral blood. In DNA form, the CDR3 reads TGCGCCAGCAGCCAAGATTGGTTAGCGGGAGTGGATACGCAGTATTTT. Translated, it gives CASSQDWLAGVDTQYF.